These 28 T cell receptor beta chains originate from one sample sequenced in a study of blood T cells in healthy people across ages. The authors ran a second PCR of roughly 6 to 11 cycles using a sample-barcoded 5' primer and a J-beta primer mix. MiXCR was run by TCRdb on the 5' RACE reads, yielding one entry per CDR3 protein. The repertoire holds 850,000 to 1,000,000 distinct CDR3 sequences, with roughly 47% as singletons. What was sequenced was blood. These receptors came from a woman in her sixties in good health.

This sequence joins TRBV7-2 and TRBJ2-1; 8 nucleotides agree with TRBD2. V shed 4 bases, J shed 13 bases, and the junction held 9 bases outside the gene matches. The CDR3 contains 13 residues. The germline gives CDR1 SGHTA, CDR2 FQGNSA. Here the CDR3 reads CASSSSAGETQFF. CDR3 nucleotide sequence: TGTGCCAGCAGCTCCTCAGCGGGAGAGACCCAGTTCTTC. Variable domain in full (rest from reference TRBV7-2 and TRBJ2-1): GAGVSQSPSNKVTEKGKDVELRCDPISGHTALYWYRQSLGQGLEFLIYFQGNSAPDKSGLPSDRFSAERTGGSVSTLTIQRTQQEDSAVYLCASSSSAGETQFFGPGTRLTVL.

The chain combines TRBV7-2 with TRBJ2-3, with 7 bases that match TRBD1. The CDR3 is made up of 13 amino acids. Per germline, CDR1 SGHTA and CDR2 FQGNSA. V was clipped by 5 bases and J by 5 bases; unmatched bases: 4. The CDR3 sequence: CASSARDRDTQYF. DNA for the CDR3: TGTGCCAGCAGCGCCCGGGACAGAGATACGCAGTATTTT.

J is TRBJ2-5 and V is TRBV4-1; 9 bases match TRBD1. The CDR3 spans 16 residues. The germline V gene has CDR1 MGHRA and CDR2 YSYEKL. Trimming at V came to 6 bases and at J to 5 bases, leaving 13 bases not matched to a gene. CDR3 in DNA: TGCGCCAGCAGAGACGGACAGGGGAATTGGAATGAGACCCAGTACTTC. Residues: CASRDGQGNWNETQYF.

The chain links TRBV7-6 to TRBJ2-3; possible D gene TRBD2, 5 bases. The V and J ends lost 7 bases and 1 base respectively, with 12 bases between them. The CDR3 extends over 14 amino acids. The V gene's germline CDR1 is SGHVS and CDR2 FNYEAQ. CDR3 sequence reads: CASTLGEGTDTQYF. CDR3 sequence (DNA): TGTGCCAGCACCCTGGGAGAAGGCACAGATACGCAGTATTTT.

The V call is TRBV7-3, the J call TRBJ2-3; D is possibly TRBD2 (6 bases). Trimming took off 2 bases at V and 1 base at J, with 10 bases between the two ends. The germline V gene has CDR1 SGHTA and CDR2 FQGTGA. The CDR3 totals 15 residues. The CDR3 nucleotides are TGTGCCAGCAGCTTAGGCCCGGGGGGCACAGATACGCAGTATTTT. Residues: CASSLGPGGTDTQYF. Full variable domain (remainder filled in from reference TRBV7-3 and TRBJ2-3): GAGVSQTPSNKVTEKGKYVELRCDPISGHTALYWYRQSLGQGPEFLIYFQGTGAADDSGLPNDRFFAVRPEGSVSTLKIQRTERGDSAVYLCASSLGPGGTDTQYFGPGTRLTVL.

This clonotype has just a few counts. DNA of the CDR3: TGCAGCGTTCAGAGACCGGACTATGGCTACACCTTC. As protein: CSVQRPDYGYTF. This chain links TRBV29-1 with TRBJ1-2, with D unclear. The germline V gene has CDR1 SQVTM and CDR2 ANQGSEA. The CDR3 sequence is 12 residues long. V was trimmed by 5 bases and J by 3 bases, leaving 10 bases between them. Variable domain in full (rest from reference TRBV29-1 and TRBJ1-2): SAVISQKPSRDICQRGTSLTIQCQVDSQVTMMFWYRQQPGQSLTLIATANQGSEATYESGFVIDKFPISRPNLTFSTLTVSNMSPEDSSIYLCSVQRPDYGYTFGSGTRLTVV.

The chain has TRBV7-3 and TRBJ2-1, with D perhaps TRBD2 (7 bases). The CDR3 extends over 15 amino acids. Trimming left V 4 bases short and J 9 bases short, with 19 bases between. Per germline, CDR1 SGHTA and CDR2 FQGTGA. As DNA, the CDR3 is TGTGCCAGCAGCTCCAGCCCCCAGGGGAGGGGTGAGCAGTTCTTC. Protein: CASSSSPQGRGEQFF.

The V gene is TRBV20-1, the J gene TRBJ2-1; no clear D gene. The CDR3 sequence is 15 residues long. Germline CDR1 DFQATT, CDR2 SNEGSKA (reference sequence). V lost 0 bases and J lost 6, with 15 bases in between. The CDR3 is CSARDLGGPLNEQFF. Written as DNA, the CDR3 is TGCAGTGCTAGAGATCTGGGCGGACCCCTCAATGAGCAGTTCTTC.

The chain has TRBV29-1 and TRBJ1-5; TRBD1 is a possible D gene (5 bases). Trimming shortened V by 4 bases and J by 9 bases, and 13 bases separated the two germline ends. The V gene's germline CDR1 is SQVTM and CDR2 ANQGSEA. This CDR3 has 12 residues. The CDR3 region is CSVATGQGPQHF. The CDR3, as DNA: TGCAGCGTTGCCACGGGTCAGGGGCCCCAGCATTTT. Variable domain in full (rest from reference TRBV29-1 and TRBJ1-5): SAVISQKPSRDICQRGTSLTIQCQVDSQVTMMFWYRQQPGQSLTLIATANQGSEATYESGFVIDKFPISRPNLTFSTLTVSNMSPEDSSIYLCSVATGQGPQHFGDGTRLSIL.

The chain links TRBV15 to TRBJ2-4; D call uncertain. The DNA end favors TRBJ2-7, so the J call may be wrong. The CDR3 consists of 15 residues. Germline V gene data show CDR1 as LNHNV and CDR2 as YYDKDF (reference sequence). The CDR3 loop reads CATSRVKGLGYEQYF. The DNA of the CDR3 is TGTGCCACCAGCAGAGTTAAGGGTTTGGGCTACGAGCAGTACTTC.

CDR3 bases: TGTGCCAGCAGCCGGTCCGAAAACATTCAGTACTTC. It translates to CASSRSENIQYF. The J gene is TRBJ2-4, the V gene TRBV28, with no clear D. The germline V gene encodes CDR1 MDHEN and CDR2 SYDVKM. This CDR3 has 12 residues. The V end was cut by 6 bases, the J end by 5 bases, with 8 bases between.

The chain uses TRBV5-1 and TRBJ2-1, with TRBD2 matching 8 bases. Trimming at V came to 0 bases and at J to 4 bases, leaving 6 bases not matched to a gene. This CDR3 is built from 16 residues. The germline V gene has CDR1 SGHRS and CDR2 YFSETQ. The CDR3 bases are TGCGCCAGCAGCTTGGATGCGGGAGGAATATACAATGAGCAGTTCTTC. Its translation is CASSLDAGGIYNEQFF.

This clonotype was recorded once. This rearrangement joins TRBV20-1 to TRBJ2-5; 11 bases line up with TRBD2. Looked up from germline, CDR1 is DFQATT and CDR2 is SNEGSKA (reference sequence). There are 14 residues in the CDR3. V trimming: 6 bases; J trimming: 11 bases; junction bases outside the gene matches: 14. The CDR3 here is CSALSGRGVNEQYF. The CDR3 DNA sequence: TGCAGTGCCCTTAGCGGGAGGGGAGTCAATGAGCAGTACTTC.

J is TRBJ1-2 and V is TRBV28; unclear D gene. The CDR3 totals 12 residues. The V gene's germline CDR1 is MDHEN and CDR2 SYDVKM. Trimming took 5 bases from V and 4 from J, leaving 8 bases between them. In DNA, the CDR3 is TGTGCCAGCAGTACCCAATTCTATGGCTACACCTTC. Translating it yields CASSTQFYGYTF.

This clonotype has just a few counts. CDR3 sequence: CASRSTSSETQYF. As DNA, the CDR3 is TGTGCCAGCAGGTCGACTAGTTCTGAGACCCAGTACTTC. The V call is TRBV28, the J call TRBJ2-7, with D maybe TRBD2 (6 bases). The DNA end is more similar to TRBJ2-5, so the J call may be wrong. CDR1 is MDHEN, CDR2 SYDVKM, per germline. The CDR3 length is 13 residues.

This chain uses TRBV12-3 or TRBV12-4 with TRBJ1-1; D possibly corresponds to TRBD1 (6 bases). The CDR3 covers 14 residues. Deletions cut 0 bases from V and 5 bases from J, with 10 bases between. The CDR3 DNA reads as TGTGCCAGCAGTTTAGCGGGGGCTAGGACTGAAGCTTTCTTT. This translates into CASSLAGARTEAFF.

The chain combines TRBV27 with TRBJ2-3; the match to TRBD2 covers 8 bases. Per germline, CDR1 MNHEY and CDR2 SMNVEV (reference sequence). The CDR3 covers 15 residues. V was clipped by 5 bases and J by 3 bases; unmatched bases: 7. DNA for the CDR3: TGTGCCAGCAGTACCGGGACTAGTTTTACAGATACGCAGTATTTT. Translating gives CASSTGTSFTDTQYF.

Only a few counts were recorded for this clonotype. The chain recombines TRBV7-8 with TRBJ2-4, with TRBD2 identical over 12 bases. Gene TRBJ2-7 matches the end of the DNA better, so the J call may be wrong. The germline gives CDR1 SGHVS, CDR2 FQNEAQ. This CDR3 is 16 amino acids long. CDR3 in DNA: TGTGCCAGCAGCTACGGACTAGCGGGAAAGAAATACGAGCAGTACTTC. It codes for CASSYGLAGKKYEQYF.

The V call is TRBV13, the J call TRBJ2-5, with D perhaps matching TRBD2 (5 bases). The V end was cut by 1 base, the J end by 5 bases, with 17 bases between. This CDR3 has 16 amino acids. Germline V lookup: CDR1 PRHDT, CDR2 FYEKMQ (reference sequence). CDR3 sequence: CASSLDPTRAGETQYF. In nucleotides, the CDR3 is TGTGCCAGCAGCTTAGACCCCACTAGGGCTGGGGAGACCCAGTACTTC.

As for this clonotype: A junction end diverges from the germline sequence, so it may reflect a read error. This chain links TRBV12-3 or TRBV12-4 with TRBJ2-4; no clear D. This CDR3 comprises 11 residues. The DNA for the CDR3 is TGTGCCGGCAGTTCCAAAAACATTCAGTACTTC. Translation gives CAGSSKNIQYF.

This clonotype has more than one count but fewer than ten. J is TRBJ2-2 and V is TRBV7-2, with 9 bases matching TRBD1. The CDR3 runs to 16 residues. Germline V gene data show CDR1 as SGHTA and CDR2 as FQGNSA. The trim removed 3 bases at V and 2 bases at J, leaving 4 bases unmatched. CDR3 protein: CASSFTGGINTGELFF. CDR3 sequence (DNA): TGTGCCAGCAGCTTCACAGGGGGCATAAACACCGGGGAGCTGTTTTTT.

Comments on this clonotype: One junction end does not reproduce the germline sequence, and a read error may be involved. This rearrangement joins TRBV4-3 to TRBJ2-1; 10 nucleotides align to TRBD2. This CDR3 region has 16 residues. Germline V lookup: CDR1 LGHNA, CDR2 YSLEER. This CDR3 is CANSQPWTSGRDEQFF. CDR3 bases: TGCGCCAACAGCCAACCCTGGACTAGCGGCCGCGATGAGCAGTTCTTC.

In its sample, this clonotype was seen a few times. The rearrangement links TRBV4-1 to TRBJ2-5, with unresolved D. The CDR3 is made up of 17 amino acids. Trimming pared 1 base from V and 2 bases from J, leaving 17 bases between. Germline-derived CDR1 and CDR2 are MGHRA and YSYEKL. Written as DNA, the CDR3 is TGCGCCAGCAGCCAAGCCACCTTTGGAATTTCTCAAGAGACCCAGTACTTC. Translated: CASSQATFGISQETQYF.

This clonotype was counted between two and nine times. The rearrangement links TRBV7-9 to TRBJ2-3; D is possibly TRBD2 (6 bases). Deletions cut 1 base from V and 7 bases from J, with 15 bases between. Germline V lookup: CDR1 SEHNR, CDR2 FQNEAQ (reference sequence). The CDR3 sequence is 15 residues long. The CDR3 sequence is CASSLGRLANHTQYF. Here the CDR3 DNA reads TGTGCCAGCAGCTTAGGTCGTCTAGCGAACCATACGCAGTATTTT.

The chain carries TRBV4-3 and TRBJ2-4, with 9 positions matching TRBD1. The DNA matches TRBJ2-7 better at its end, which makes the J call doubtful. This CDR3 comprises 15 residues. The germline V gene has CDR1 LGHNA and CDR2 YSLEER. CDR3 nucleotide sequence: TGCGCCAGCAGCCAAGATCTTGGGACAGGGTCCGAGCAGTACTTC. Its protein is CASSQDLGTGSEQYF.

V gene TRBV27 combines with J gene TRBJ2-1; tentatively, D is TRBD1 (5 bases). The ends were cut back, 3 bases at V and 6 bases at J, with 15 bases in the middle. The CDR3 extends over 15 amino acids. Germline V CDR1 and CDR2: MNHEY, SMNVEV (reference sequence). CDR3: CASSLGQQTGNEQFF. DNA of the CDR3: TGTGCCAGCAGTTTGGGGCAACAAACCGGCAATGAGCAGTTCTTC.

This clonotype was found a few times. The genes are TRBV12-3 or TRBV12-4 and TRBJ1-2; unclear D gene. Deletions cut 5 bases from V and 4 bases from J, with 17 bases between. This CDR3 region has 15 residues. This CDR3 is CASSPRSTSFYGYTF. CDR3 DNA sequence: TGTGCCAGCAGTCCAAGGAGTACCAGCTTCTATGGCTACACCTTC.

This sequence joins TRBV28 and TRBJ2-7; D ambiguous. The CDR3 consists of 12 residues. Germline V gene lookup returns CDR1 MDHEN and CDR2 SYDVKM. Trimming took off 2 bases at V and 6 bases at J, with 8 bases between the two ends. The CDR3 DNA reads as TGTGCCAGCAGTTTAGGAAATACCGAGCAGTACTTC. Its translation is CASSLGNTEQYF.